This record looks at one T cell receptor beta chain sequence and its context. Its antigen remains unidentified. This sample stems from a study of cytomegalovirus exposure and HLA in healthy donors. General observations from the study: Associated with cytomegalovirus, according to the listing, were 150 to 200 TCR beta chains. Three chains linked to CMV were shown in vitro to be specific for CMV antigens.

V lost 5 bases to trimming and J lost 6 bases, with 11 bases between them. Per the germline V gene, CDR1 is SGHTA and CDR2 is FQGNSA. The CDR3 is made up of 12 amino acids. Method: immunoSEQ multiplex PCR; TCRdb's copy keeps in-frame clones and lacks some. This sample has about 260,000 clones, with about 92% found just once. Material for sequencing was PBMCs. This sequence originates from a woman in her twenties or thirties in good health and CMV-seronegative. The rearrangement uses TRBV7-2 and TRBJ2-7; D perhaps matches TRBD1 (5 bases). The CDR3 reads CASSTRQFEQYF. The CDR3 DNA reads as TGTGCCAGCAGCACAAGACAGTTCGAGCAGTACTTC.